This TCR beta chain was identified in a study of early T cells in non-severe SARS-CoV-2 infection (dated by TCRdb to about 2021). Context from the whole study: Bulk RNA from unsorted whole blood was used for TCR sequencing, so alpha and beta chains could not be paired. Points the paper makes about the study in general: VDJdb matching was skewed toward anti-spike CD8 responses and likely underestimated virus-specific expansions by missing private and CD4 specificities.

Receptor libraries were prepared by 5' RACE. The data were produced on a NextSeq 500. The TCR library protocol attached unique molecular identifiers to individual cDNA molecules to correct for sequencing error and PCR bias. Sequencing covered both TCR alpha and beta chains, and within each sample the abundances of alpha and beta sequences were tightly co-correlated. The study's processing was this. V gene, J gene and CDR3 annotation of TCR sequences was performed with Decombinator V4. Expanded TCRs were defined as changing significantly between any two time points under a Poisson model with p below 0.0001. TCR abundances were normalised to the total number of TCRs sequenced per sample and were expressed as counts per million. TRAV1-2 paired with TRAJ12, TRAJ20 or TRAJ33 defined MAIT TCRs, while TRAV10 paired with TRAJ18 defined iNKT TCRs. VDJdb, accessed 1 November 2021, was searched for CMV, EBV and SARS-CoV-2 annotated TCRs, with TCRs annotated for multiple antigens excluded. Using fastp at Q25 and MiXCR, TCRdb reprocessed the public reads and kept productive beta chains. For every CDR3 protein sequence, its rows merge into one entry that carries the most common genes and DNA. TCRdb, not the original authors, processed these V and J calls. The sample contains 66,000 or so distinct CDR3 sequences, about 13% of them found a single time. The ten top clones hold about 8.3% of the sample.

This clonotype has just a few counts. No cognate antigen has been identified for it. No quality values exist for individual bases; no much larger clone is one base distant. This was a case-control study nested in a cohort of healthcare workers in London, UK, who had nasopharyngeal swab PCR tests and blood samples taken every week. Healthcare workers were recruited during the week of the UK lockdown, between 23 and 31 March 2020, and followed weekly for up to roughly 15 weeks. Germline trimming amounts to 5 bases on V and 5 bases on J, with 5 as the count of junction bases outside the gene matches. CDR1 DFQATT and CDR2 SNEGSKA are derived from the germline V gene (reference sequence). The CDR3 runs 12 amino acids, cysteine and phenylalanine included. Only CDR3 DNA is held: 36 bases, read in frame from base 1.

Rearrangement joined TRBV20-1 to TRBJ2-7, and 8 junction bases match TRBD1. The TCR sequence derives from an adult who was a healthcare worker with PCR-confirmed SARS-CoV-2 infection or an uninfected control (not recorded which). The source material was whole blood. The DNA sequence is as follows: TGCAGTGCTCCGACAGGGGAGGACGAGCAGTACTTC. Its translation is CSAPTGEDEQYF.